This T cell receptor beta chain emerged from a study of T-cell reconstitution after alpha-beta-depleted transplantation in children. The study, taken as a whole, reports: Day-60 TCRbeta diversity that was high in some patients was derived from surviving recipient T cells and thymic progenitors. As was reported, about two months after transplant, alpha-beta T cells came from several hundred expanded graft clones. Diversity and T-cell counts at one year after transplant derived mostly from new T cells.

This clonotype was picked up a small number of times. Its antigen is unknown. The TCRbeta library incorporated unique molecular identifiers. TCRdb independently ran MiXCR on the PCR reads; one entry per CDR3 protein. The sample lists approximately 980,000 distinct CDR3 sequences, roughly 31% occurring once. Per the germline V gene, CDR1 is MDHEN and CDR2 is SYDVKM. The ends were cut back, 6 bases at V and 10 bases at J, with 18 bases in the middle. The CDR3 consists of 13 residues. Sequenced here: PBMCs, mostly from graft donor cells, sampled 360 days after TCRalphabeta/CD19-depleted stem cell transplant. J is TRBJ2-5 and V is TRBV28; D is perhaps TRBD2 (6 bases). The source is a boy under two years old who had a stem cell transplant for SCID, so the T cells may come from the graft donor. CDR3 region: CASSAGIPGVQYF. In nucleotides, the CDR3 is TGTGCCAGCAGCGCTGGAATTCCGGGGGTCCAGTACTTC.